This is a list of T cell receptor beta chains from one sample in a study of technical replicates of blood from several donors. Profiled with immunoSEQ multiplex PCR; TCRdb holds only in-frame clones, not every one. The repertoire has tens of thousands of clones, roughly 94% of them found once; the top ten carry 0.25% to 0.35%. The sample comprised T cells isolated from PBMCs. The receptor set was obtained from a human donor in good health. The CDR3 runs from the conserved cysteine through the conserved F or W.

V gene,J gene,CDR3 protein
TRBV15,TRBJ2-7,CATSKGGLRTGGYEQYF
TRBV28,TRBJ1-2,CASSLTGGTYDGDNGYTF
TRBV7-2,TRBJ1-1,CASSFRTGSNTEAFF
TRBV23-1,TRBJ1-3,CASSLQALVGNTIYF
TRBV6-1,TRBJ1-2,CASSELSGWDGYTF
TRBV7-3,TRBJ2-1,CASSLVTSSYNEQFF
TRBV6-4,TRBJ2-7,CASSVGQGSYEQYF
TRBV7-9,TRBJ2-5,CASSLRLAGGGSETQYF
TRBV11-3,TRBJ1-2,CASSLWVGTGINYGYTF
TRBV7-2,TRBJ2-7,CASSATSGSYYEQYF
TRBV18,TRBJ2-4,CASSPPGRGQAVNIQYF
TRBV27,TRBJ2-5,CASSQGTGQETQYF
TRBV7-7,TRBJ2-1,CASSQNQGNEQFF
TRBV14,TRBJ2-7,CASSPYRGIEQYF
TRBV10-1,TRBJ1-1,CASSENYRTGEAFF